The 24 T cell receptor beta chains reported below all come from one sample, sequenced in a study of blood T cell repertoires in COVID-19. TCRdb keeps only in-frame clones here, not all; method: immunoSEQ multiplex PCR. The repertoire holds about 330,000 clones, with approximately 86% as singletons. Specimen: peripheral blood. The receptors were gathered from a young man with COVID-19, enrolled during active disease.

A single count supports this clone. The V and J genes are TRBV29-1 and TRBJ1-2; D not resolved. Trimming took 7 bases from V and 0 from J, leaving 12 bases between them. There are 13 residues in the CDR3. CDR1 and CDR2 from the germline V gene are SQVTM and ANQGSEA. CDR3 in amino acids: CSAALRANYGYTF. CDR3 in DNA: TGCAGCGCCGCGCTACGGGCTAACTATGGCTACACCTTC.

This chain connects TRBV7-8 to TRBJ1-2, with 7 bases aligning to TRBD1. With 7 bases clipped from V and 1 base from J, the junction kept 15 bases outside the gene matches. Germline CDR1 reads SGHVS; CDR2 reads FQNEAQ. The CDR3 is 17 amino acids. The CDR3 nucleotides are TGTGCCAGCACCACCCGGGACAGTGGTGGGGTTAACTATGGCTACACCTTC. Translation gives CASTTRDSGGVNYGYTF.

V and J are TRBV27 and TRBJ1-2, with D perhaps matching TRBD1 (5 bases). This CDR3 has 14 residues. Between the trimmed V and J ends, which lost 3 bases and 7 bases, there was a span of 15 bases. Germline V lookup: CDR1 MNHEY, CDR2 SMNVEV (reference sequence). The CDR3 sequence: CASSFEWQGGGYTF. The CDR3 DNA is TGTGCCAGCAGTTTTGAGTGGCAGGGAGGTGGCTACACCTTC.

The chain has TRBV9 and TRBJ2-7; D might be TRBD1 (5 bases). Germline CDR1 SGDLS, CDR2 YYNGEE. CDR3 size: 15 residues. Trimming cost V 0 bases and J 4 bases, with 14 bases left between them. CDR3 region: CASSVDDSGHYEQYF. For the CDR3, the DNA is TGTGCCAGCAGCGTAGACGACAGTGGGCATTACGAGCAGTACTTC. The full variable domain, with the rest looked up from reference TRBV9 and TRBJ2-7, is DSGVTQTPKHLITATGQRVTLRCSPRSGDLSVYWYQQSLDQGLQFLIQYYNGEERAKGNILERFSAQQFPDLHSELNLSSLELGDSALYFCASSVDDSGHYEQYFGPGTRLTVT.

The V call is TRBV2, the J call TRBJ2-3; D ambiguous. Trimming removed 4 bases at V and 0 bases at J, with 8 bases between. Germline CDR1 SNHLY, CDR2 FYNNEI. This CDR3 region has 14 residues. In nucleotides, the CDR3 is TGTGCCAGCAGTGGATTCGGGAGCACAGATACGCAGTATTTT. Encoded protein: CASSGFGSTDTQYF.

This clone was observed a few times. J is TRBJ1-5 and V is TRBV3-1 (or the pseudogene TRBV3-2); 7 nucleotides agree with TRBD1. The CDR3 consists of 15 residues. CDR1 and CDR2 (germline): LGHDT, YNNKEL (reference sequence). V trimming: 4 bases; J trimming: 2 bases; junction bases outside the gene matches: 5. CDR3 region: CASSPRGLGNQPQHF. The CDR3 DNA is TGTGCCAGCAGCCCTAGGGGGCTAGGCAATCAGCCCCAGCATTTT.

The chain uses TRBV27 and TRBJ2-7, with D possibly TRBD2 on 7 matching bases. CDR1 is MNHEY and CDR2 is SMNVEV in the germline V gene (reference sequence). Deletions cut 2 bases from V and 3 bases from J, with 14 bases between. The length of the CDR3 is 15 residues. In DNA form, the CDR3 reads TGTGCCAGCAGTTTAGAGGGGGGGCCCTTCTACGAGCAGTACTTC. Amino acids: CASSLEGGPFYEQYF.

The gene calls are TRBV11-2 and TRBJ2-3; TRBD1 agrees at 10 bases. V shed 1 base, J shed 2 bases, and the junction held 6 bases outside the gene matches. The CDR3 sequence is 17 residues long. Germline V gives CDR1 SGHAT, CDR2 FQNNGV. The CDR3 sequence is CASSLVLGQGHTDTQYF. The CDR3 DNA reads TGTGCCAGCAGCTTAGTGCTGGGACAGGGGCACACAGATACGCAGTATTTT.

V gene TRBV27 combines with J gene TRBJ1-6; D is perhaps TRBD1 (5 bases). Germline V gene sequence: CDR1 MNHEY, CDR2 SMNVEV (reference sequence). This CDR3 is built from 17 residues. V was clipped by 6 bases and J by 4 bases, with 19 bases between them. CDR3 in DNA: TGTGCCAGCAGGCGCCAGGGTACCCAAACTTATAATTCACCCCTCCACTTT. Translation gives CASRRQGTQTYNSPLHF.

On this clone: Distinct nucleotide sequences in the sample also encode this CDR3. This rearrangement joins TRBV27 to TRBJ1-5; D unresolved. Trimming shortened V by 4 bases and J by 0 bases, and 7 bases separated the two germline ends. The CDR3 loop spans 14 amino acids. From germline, CDR1 is MNHEY and CDR2 SMNVEV (reference sequence). CDR3 coding DNA: TGTGCCAGCAGTTCCCAAAATAGCAATCAGCCCCAGCATTTT. This sequence encodes CASSSQNSNQPQHF.

The chain combines TRBV6-2 or TRBV6-3 with TRBJ2-5, with D tentatively TRBD1 (6 bases). Germline-derived CDR1 and CDR2 are MNHEY and SVGEGT. With 0 bases removed from V and 7 bases from J, the gap between germline ends came to 12 bases. The CDR3 is made up of 14 amino acids. CDR3: CASSYSSLQGTQYF. The CDR3 nucleotides are TGTGCCAGCAGTTACTCGTCTTTACAGGGGACCCAGTACTTC.

V usage is TRBV6-2 or TRBV6-3 and J usage is TRBJ1-1, with TRBD1 identical over 8 bases. Germline CDR1 MNHEY, CDR2 SVGEGT. The CDR3 covers 15 residues. Trimming at V came to 5 bases and at J to 6 bases, leaving 11 bases not matched to a gene. CDR3 sequence reads: CASSPRSGGKAEAFF. DNA of the CDR3: TGTGCCAGCAGTCCCCGGTCAGGGGGCAAGGCTGAAGCTTTCTTT.

V is TRBV18 and J is TRBJ2-7; the D gene is possibly TRBD1 (5 bases). V was clipped by 2 bases and J by 0 bases, with 11 bases between them. The germline V gene encodes CDR1 KGHSH and CDR2 LQKENI. The CDR3 extends over 15 amino acids. The CDR3 protein is CASSPGAQPSYEQYF. The CDR3 bases are TGTGCCAGCTCACCAGGGGCACAACCCTCCTACGAGCAGTACTTC.

This rearrangement joins TRBV5-6 to TRBJ2-7, with D possibly being TRBD2 (6 bases). Between the trimmed V and J ends, which lost 0 bases and 3 bases, there was a span of 13 bases. The CDR3 covers 15 residues. Germline assignment: CDR1 SGHDT and CDR2 YYEEEE. The DNA for the CDR3 is TGTGCCAGCAGCTTGGTCGGACTATACGTCTACGAGCAGTACTTC. Translating it yields CASSLVGLYVYEQYF. Complete variable domain (other parts from reference TRBV5-6 and TRBJ2-7): DAGVTQSPTHLIKTRGQQVTLRCSPKSGHDTVSWYQQALGQGPQFIFQYYEEEERQRGNFPDRFSGHQFPNYSSELNVNALLLGDSALYLCASSLVGLYVYEQYFGPGTRLTVT.

The chain combines TRBV3-1 (or the pseudogene TRBV3-2) with TRBJ2-2, with TRBD1 matching 9 bases. J lost 4 bases, V lost 1 base, and 1 base had no gene match. Germline V gene data show CDR1 as LGHDT and CDR2 as YNNKEL (reference sequence). The CDR3 totals 15 residues. The CDR3 here is CASSQVGQGTGELFF. CDR3 sequence (DNA): TGTGCCAGCAGCCAAGTGGGACAGGGCACCGGGGAGCTGTTTTTT.

V usage is TRBV5-4 and J usage is TRBJ1-1, with D uncertain. This CDR3 has 14 amino acids. Germline CDR1 reads SGHNT; CDR2 reads YYREEE (reference sequence). V was shortened by 0 bases and J by 1 base, with 7 bases between the two germline ends. Written as DNA, the CDR3 is TGTGCCAGCAGCTTGGGGCGGGAGAACACTGAAGCTTTCTTT. The encoded protein is CASSLGRENTEAFF.

The rearrangement links TRBV24-1 to TRBJ2-3; D gene uncertain. Germline V CDR1 and CDR2: KGHDR, SFDVKD. CDR3 length equals 16 residues. V lost 2 bases and J 5 bases, leaving 16 bases between the germline ends. This chain's CDR3 is CATSDSGSYNVDTQYF. CDR3 bases: TGTGCCACCAGTGATTCCGGGTCCTATAATGTAGATACGCAGTATTTT.

This clone was counted a single time. The rearrangement joins TRBV7-2 to TRBJ1-2; 8 nucleotides match TRBD1. This CDR3 is built from 18 residues. Germline trimming cut 2 bases from V and 1 base from J; bases unmatched to any gene: 12. Germline V gene sequence: CDR1 SGHTA, CDR2 FQGNSA. CDR3 sequence (DNA): TGTGCCAGCAGCTTATTCGCCCCGGCAGGGGGCTATAACTATGGCTACACCTTC. Translated, it gives CASSLFAPAGGYNYGYTF.

Remarks on this clone: The identical CDR3 is also encoded by other nucleotide sequences in the sample. The genes are TRBV6-5 and TRBJ2-7; 7 bases match TRBD1. The J segment lost 1 base and the V segment lost 4 bases, leaving 7 bases of the junction unmatched. The CDR3 length is 15 residues. Germline values: CDR1 MNHEY, CDR2 SVGAGI. The chain's CDR3 is CASSSPGQSSYEQYF. The CDR3 bases are TGTGCCAGCAGTTCTCCGGGACAGTCTTCCTACGAGCAGTACTTC.

The V call is TRBV5-1, the J call TRBJ1-1; perhaps TRBD1 as D (5 bases). Trimming removed 4 bases from V and 1 base from J, with 14 bases in between. The CDR3 extends over 15 amino acids. Germline V gives CDR1 SGHRS, CDR2 YFSETQ. This CDR3 is CASSPWQGENTEAFF. CDR3 bases: TGCGCCAGCAGCCCTTGGCAGGGCGAGAACACTGAAGCTTTCTTT.

The chain links TRBV3-1 (or the pseudogene TRBV3-2) to TRBJ2-5; 8 nucleotides match TRBD2. V shed 1 base, J shed 2 bases, and the junction held 12 bases outside the gene matches. From germline, CDR1 is LGHDT and CDR2 YNNKEL (reference sequence). CDR3 length: 18 residues. The DNA of the CDR3 is TGTGCCAGCAGCCAAGGGTTCTTCGGGGCTAGCGGGCAAGAGACCCAGTACTTC. Translated: CASSQGFFGASGQETQYF.

The V gene is TRBV24-1, the J gene TRBJ2-2, with D maybe TRBD1 (6 bases). The V gene's germline CDR1 is KGHDR and CDR2 SFDVKD. CDR3 length: 15 amino acids. The ends were cut back, 7 bases at V and 5 bases at J, with 16 bases in the middle. CDR3 region: CATRETGSGTGELFF. For the CDR3, the DNA is TGTGCCACCAGGGAAACAGGGTCGGGTACCGGGGAGCTGTTTTTT.

The rearrangement uses TRBV3-1 (or the pseudogene TRBV3-2) and TRBJ2-1, with TRBD2 as a possible D gene (6 bases). Trimming removed 5 bases at V and 3 bases at J, with 14 bases between. There are 15 residues in the CDR3. Germline CDR1 LGHDT, CDR2 YNNKEL (reference sequence). The DNA of the CDR3 is TGTGCCAGCAGCTATTCCGCGGGGCACTACAATGAGCAGTTCTTC. Protein product: CASSYSAGHYNEQFF.

The table lists this clone with a count of one. V gene TRBV7-3 combines with J gene TRBJ2-1; no definite D call. Germline lookup yields CDR1 SGHTA and CDR2 FQGTGA. The CDR3 totals 15 residues. Trimming shortened V by 1 base and J by 0 bases, and 7 bases separated the two germline ends. The CDR3 region is CASSLNPSSYNEQFF. The DNA for the CDR3 is TGTGCCAGCAGCTTAAACCCCAGCTCCTACAATGAGCAGTTCTTC.